Each of the 26 T cell receptor beta chains below was sequenced from the same sample in a study of T cells in Graves' hyperthyroidism and ophthalmopathy. Amplified TCR beta CDR3 regions derived from RNA transcripts. The TCR CDR3 first-round RT-PCR relied on the HTBI primer set. TCRdb re-called the multiplex PCR reads through MiXCR, storing one row per CDR3 protein. Of some 560,000 distinct CDR3 sequences in the sample, about 14% were seen once. The source material was blood. These TCRs come from a woman aged 35 to 49 with Graves' hyperthyroidism.

This clonotype was counted many times. This sequence joins TRBV27 and TRBJ2-5, with TRBD1 matching 8 bases. V gave up 5 bases and J gave up 3 bases; unmatched junction bases: 11. CDR1 is MNHEY and CDR2 is SMNVEV in the germline V gene (reference sequence). The CDR3 length is 16 residues. This CDR3 reads CASSADRVGLKETQYF. As DNA, the CDR3 is TGTGCCAGCAGTGCGGACAGGGTGGGGTTGAAAGAGACCCAGTACTTC.

This clonotype occurred many times. The chain is built from TRBV6-1 and TRBJ1-1, with 11 bases fitting TRBD1. The trim removed 4 bases at V and 4 bases at J, leaving 2 bases unmatched. There are 14 residues in the CDR3. Germline CDR1 MNHNS, CDR2 SASEGT. CDR3 residues: CASSGGTGGTEAFF. The CDR3 region has the DNA TGTGCCAGCAGTGGCGGGACAGGGGGCACTGAAGCTTTCTTT.

This clonotype has at least ten counts. The CDR3 loop is CASRIAGGSYNEQFF. The CDR3 DNA reads TGCGCCAGCAGGATAGCGGGAGGGTCCTACAATGAGCAGTTCTTC. The chain links TRBV5-1 to TRBJ2-1; 11 bases are a match to TRBD2. V dropped 5 bases and J dropped 1; count of bases not matched to a gene: 2. The V gene's germline CDR1 is SGHRS and CDR2 YFSETQ. The CDR3 extends over 15 amino acids.

The sample holds a few counts of this clonotype. This chain links TRBV10-3 with TRBJ2-1; D remains unclear. CDR3 length: 12 residues. Germline V gene data show CDR1 as ENHRY and CDR2 as SYGVKD. The V end lost 4 bases, the J end lost 5 bases, and 6 bases lay between the germline ends. CDR3 nucleotides: TGTGCCATCAGTGGCTTTAACAATGAGCAGTTCTTC. Protein sequence: CAISGFNNEQFF.

The CDR3 sequence is CASTRGRSSTGELFF. The CDR3 DNA reads as TGTGCCAGCACTAGAGGACGATCTAGCACCGGGGAGCTGTTTTTT. The chain joins TRBV28 to TRBJ2-2, with D unresolved. The germline CDR1 and CDR2 sequences are MDHEN and SYDVKM. Trimming left V 7 bases short and J 4 bases short, with 16 bases between. The CDR3 is made up of 15 amino acids.

This clonotype was picked up many times. The genes are TRBV6-1 and TRBJ2-1, with 12 nucleotides matching TRBD2. The CDR3 is made up of 17 amino acids. CDR1 is MNHNS, CDR2 SASEGT, per germline. V was pared by 8 bases and J by 4 bases, with 12 bases of the junction left unmatched. CDR3 sequence: CASRKDLLAGGYNEQFF. In nucleotides, the CDR3 is TGTGCCAGCCGTAAGGACTTACTAGCGGGAGGTTACAATGAGCAGTTCTTC.

This clonotype occurred a few times. The J gene is TRBJ2-3, the V gene TRBV20-1; D ambiguous. With 6 bases removed from V and 6 bases from J, the gap between germline ends came to 19 bases. Germline V gene lookup returns CDR1 DFQATT and CDR2 SNEGSKA (reference sequence). This CDR3 is built from 14 residues. The CDR3 region has the DNA TGCAGTGCCAGACCGCCCTATGAGTCGGATACGCAGTATTTT. Translating gives CSARPPYESDTQYF.

This clonotype was seen many times. J is TRBJ1-2 and V is TRBV28; D ambiguous. Germline assignment: CDR1 MDHEN and CDR2 SYDVKM. The CDR3 totals 16 residues. V gave up 1 base and J gave up 2 bases, with 14 bases separating them. The DNA for the CDR3 is TGTGCCAGCAGTTTATCATGGTGGCAGAGCAACTATGGCTACACCTTC. Translation gives CASSLSWWQSNYGYTF.

This clonotype was picked up a small number of times. The chain carries TRBV19 and TRBJ2-1; TRBD1 aligns across 11 bases. V lost 1 base, J lost 7 bases, and 12 bases stayed unmatched. The germline V gene encodes CDR1 LNHDA and CDR2 SQIVND (reference sequence). The CDR3 has 18 amino acids. The CDR3 loop reads CASSIGMTGTGGRNEQFF. In DNA, the CDR3 is TGTGCCAGTAGTATAGGTATGACCGGGACAGGGGGTCGGAATGAGCAGTTCTTC.

This clonotype was picked up a small number of times. J is TRBJ2-2 and V is TRBV9; D unclear. Germline V gene sequence: CDR1 SGDLS, CDR2 YYNGEE. The CDR3 sequence is 16 residues long. The ends were cut back, 1 base at V and 1 base at J, with 11 bases in the middle. CDR3 in DNA: TGTGCCAGCAGCGTAAAGAAGGCACGGAACACCGGGGAGCTGTTTTTT. This sequence encodes CASSVKKARNTGELFF.

This clonotype showed up many times. J is TRBJ1-1 and V is TRBV27; D perhaps matches TRBD1 (6 bases). The CDR3 is made up of 16 amino acids. V shed 1 base and J shed 0 bases, with 12 bases lying between them. Germline V gene data show CDR1 as MNHEY and CDR2 as SMNVEV (reference sequence). The CDR3 protein is CASSLYGGYMNTEAFF. DNA of the CDR3: TGTGCCAGCAGTTTATACGGGGGCTACATGAACACTGAAGCTTTCTTT.

This clonotype occurred a few times. This chain connects TRBV6-1 to TRBJ2-3, with TRBD2 matching over 12 bases. V was pared by 2 bases and J by 2 bases, with 2 bases of the junction left unmatched. Germline-derived CDR1 and CDR2 are MNHNS and SASEGT. The CDR3 contains 16 residues. The CDR3 coding sequence is TGTGCCAGCAGTGAATCTAGCGGGAGGGCCACAGATACGCAGTATTTT. This translates into CASSESSGRATDTQYF.

This clonotype was recorded many times. This rearrangement joins TRBV27 to TRBJ1-2; maybe TRBD1 (6 bases). The CDR3 is made up of 15 amino acids. V was trimmed by 5 bases and J by 2 bases, leaving 15 bases between them. Germline V lookup: CDR1 MNHEY, CDR2 SMNVEV (reference sequence). The CDR3 protein is CASSPTRGRNYGYTF. CDR3 coding DNA: TGTGCCAGCAGTCCCACCAGGGGACGAAACTATGGCTACACCTTC.

The table lists this clonotype with a count of one. The rearrangement links TRBV19 to TRBJ1-4, with a possible D match to TRBD1 (5 bases). Germline V gene lookup returns CDR1 LNHDA and CDR2 SQIVND (reference sequence). The CDR3 contains 15 residues. With 10 bases removed from V and 7 bases from J, the gap between germline ends came to 22 bases. CDR3 sequence: CATQLGTYLGEKLFF. As DNA, the CDR3 is TGTGCCACCCAGCTCGGGACCTACCTTGGTGAAAAACTGTTTTTT.

This clonotype came up many times. V usage is TRBV20-1 and J usage is TRBJ2-3, with 7 positions matching TRBD2. V shed 6 bases and J 2 bases; nucleotides not matched to a gene: 2. Germline V gene lookup returns CDR1 DFQATT and CDR2 SNEGSKA (reference sequence). This CDR3 contains 12 residues. CDR3 in DNA: TGCAGTGCAACTAGCGCCACAGATACGCAGTATTTT. As protein: CSATSATDTQYF.

This clonotype was detected ten times or more. The chain couples TRBV11-2 to TRBJ1-1; 7 nucleotides match TRBD1. The CDR3 length is 17 residues. V shed 6 bases and J 4 bases; nucleotides not matched to a gene: 17. Germline V gene sequence: CDR1 SGHAT, CDR2 FQNNGV. The CDR3 region has the DNA TGTGCCAGCAGACAGGGGAACAGGGGTGGATACGGCACTGAAGCTTTCTTT. Translation: CASRQGNRGGYGTEAFF.

This clonotype was detected many times. The chain links TRBV3-1 to TRBJ2-5; 11 nucleotides match TRBD2. V was pared by 3 bases and J by 4 bases, with 7 bases of the junction left unmatched. Germline V lookup: CDR1 LGHDT, CDR2 YNNKEL (reference sequence). CDR3 length equals 16 residues. CDR3 DNA: TGTGCCAGCAGCCAGGAACTAGCGGGAGTGATAGAGACCCAGTACTTC. Translated, it gives CASSQELAGVIETQYF.

Many counts were recorded for this clonotype. At one end, the junction sequence differs from germline, possibly due to a read error. The rearrangement joins TRBV20-1 to TRBJ2-3; no clear D gene. CDR3 length equals 10 residues. Germline V gene data show CDR1 as DFQATT and CDR2 as SNEGSKA (reference sequence). This CDR3 is CRASTDTQYF. The DNA for the CDR3 is TGCAGGGCTAGCACAGATACGCAGTATTTT.

The table lists this clonotype with many counts. This chain links TRBV2 with TRBJ1-5; possibly TRBD1 for D (5 bases). This CDR3 spans 15 amino acids. Trimming left V 3 bases short and J 1 base short, with 10 bases between. The germline V gene encodes CDR1 SNHLY and CDR2 FYNNEI. The CDR3 bases are TGTGCCAGCAGTGATTCCGGGACGAGCAATCAGCCCCAGCATTTT. It is translated as CASSDSGTSNQPQHF.

This clonotype occurred many times. V gene TRBV9 combines with J gene TRBJ1-2; 9 bases map to TRBD1. The CDR3 extends over 18 amino acids. Looked up from germline, CDR1 is SGDLS and CDR2 is YYNGEE. The trim removed 0 bases at V and 8 bases at J, leaving 17 bases unmatched. CDR3 in amino acids: CASSVDPNLGQGTRGYTF. CDR3 bases: TGTGCCAGCAGCGTAGATCCCAACCTGGGACAGGGAACGCGGGGCTACACCTTC.

This clonotype was recorded only once. DNA of the CDR3: TGTGCCAGCAGATCCCCCCCGAGATTCCACGAGCAGTACTTC. It encodes CASRSPPRFHEQYF. The V call is TRBV6-1, the J call TRBJ2-7; the D is unclear. Between the trimmed V and J ends, which lost 6 bases and 5 bases, there was a span of 17 bases. CDR1 is MNHNS, CDR2 SASEGT, per germline. CDR3 length: 14 amino acids.

This clonotype showed up just a few times. Sequence at one end of the junction differs from germline and may be a read error. The rearrangement links TRBV10-3 to TRBJ2-5; no clear D gene. The CDR3 runs 13 residues. Germline CDR1 and CDR2: ENHRY and SYGVKD. The CDR3 DNA is TGTACCATCAGTGCGAACAGCCAAGAGACCCAGTACTTC. Residues: CTISANSQETQYF.

The rearrangement joins TRBV18 to TRBJ2-7, with 14 bases lining up with TRBD2. V shed 6 bases and J 1 base; nucleotides not matched to a gene: 8. The V gene's germline CDR1 is KGHSH and CDR2 LQKENI. The CDR3 runs 17 residues. The CDR3 loop is CASSAGTSGSRSYEQYF. In DNA form, the CDR3 reads TGTGCCAGCTCGGCGGGGACTAGCGGGAGTAGGTCCTACGAGCAGTACTTC.

At least ten counts were recorded for this clonotype. The chain carries TRBV5-8 and TRBJ1-5, with D unclear. Trimming left V 0 bases short and J 1 base short, with 8 bases between. The CDR3 contains 15 residues. CDR1 and CDR2 from the germline V gene are SGHTS and YDEGEE. For the CDR3, the DNA is TGTGCCAGCAGCTTGGTGCCAGGAAGCAATCAGCCCCAGCATTTT. Its translation: CASSLVPGSNQPQHF.

The chain joins TRBV12-5 to TRBJ2-2, with a possible D match to TRBD2 (6 bases). The germline V and J ends were trimmed by 2 bases and 5 bases, with 9 bases remaining between them. The CDR3 is 14 amino acids. Germline CDR1 reads LGHNT; CDR2 reads FRNRAP. CDR3 sequence: CASGLTAGTGELFF. In DNA, the CDR3 is TGTGCTAGTGGTTTGACCGCGGGAACCGGGGAGCTGTTTTTT.

This clonotype has a count of ten or more. The gene calls are TRBV29-1 and TRBJ1-2; perhaps TRBD1 as D (5 bases). Germline CDR1 is SQVTM and CDR2 is ANQGSEA. V was clipped by 6 bases and J by 8 bases, with 19 bases between them. The CDR3 is made up of 13 amino acids. CDR3 sequence reads: CSVQAGPGNGYTF. The CDR3 bases are TGCAGCGTCCAGGCGGGGCCTGGGAACGGCTACACCTTC.